The 20 T cell receptor beta chains below all came from one sample that was sequenced in a study of OX40 agonist ivuxolimab in advanced cancers. Data came from immunoSEQ multiplex PCR; TCRdb stores just in-frame clones and leaves some out. The table includes around 92,000 clones, roughly 93% detected once. The input for sequencing was CD4+ or CD8+ T cells sorted from blood, taken in a trial of the OX40 agonist ivuxolimab. Every receptor here comes from an adult with an advanced solid tumor such as melanoma, head and neck, liver or kidney cancer.

The J gene is TRBJ2-1, the V gene TRBV4-2; D is uncertain. This CDR3 spans 14 amino acids. Germline CDR1 is LGHNA and CDR2 is YNFKEQ. The V end was cut by 0 bases, the J end by 4 bases, with 7 bases between. The CDR3 spells CASSQDRAYNEQFF. CDR3 sequence (DNA): TGTGCCAGCAGCCAAGATAGGGCGTACAATGAGCAGTTCTTC.

This clone has just one count. The chain links TRBV28 to TRBJ2-7, with 7 bases aligning to TRBD2. With V trimmed by 2 bases and J by 4 bases, 2 bases remained unmatched. Germline assignment: CDR1 MDHEN and CDR2 SYDVKM. The CDR3 is 13 residues long. This CDR3 is CASSLIGRYEQYV. CDR3 DNA: TGTGCCAGCAGTTTAATCGGGAGGTACGAGCAGTACGTC.

Concerning this clone: The junction and the germline gene differ at one end; a read error may be behind it. The chain uses TRBV30 and TRBJ2-2, with 7 nucleotides matching TRBD2. There are 14 residues in the CDR3. Looked up from germline, CDR1 is GTSNPN and CDR2 is SVGIG (reference sequence). CDR3 residues: CARRTSLNTGELFF. The DNA of the CDR3 is TGTGCCCGGAGGACTAGTCTAAACACCGGGGAGCTGTTTTTT.

The CDR3 loop reads CASSFETRNTGELFF. In nucleotides, the CDR3 is TGTGCCAGCAGCTTTGAGACTAGGAACACCGGGGAGCTGTTTTTT. The chain is built from TRBV7-2 and TRBJ2-2, with TRBD2 as a possible D gene (6 bases). The germline CDR1 and CDR2 sequences are SGHTA and FQGNSA. The CDR3 contains 15 residues. V was pared by 3 bases and J by 1 base, with 9 bases between.

The J gene is TRBJ1-5, the V gene TRBV7-2; D is unclear. The CDR3 runs 16 residues. CDR1 SGHTA and CDR2 FQGNSA come from the germline V gene. V lost 1 base and J 2 bases, leaving 12 bases between the germline ends. The CDR3 DNA sequence: TGTGCCAGCAGCTTAGTAGTTGGAAGCCGCAATCAGCCCCAGCATTTT. Translating gives CASSLVVGSRNQPQHF.

The V gene is TRBV4-2, the J gene TRBJ1-5; unclear D gene. CDR1 is LGHNA, CDR2 YNFKEQ, per germline. V gave up 4 bases and J gave up 0 bases, with 10 bases separating them. CDR3 length: 15 residues. CDR3 region: CASSPEYYSNQPQHF. CDR3 in DNA: TGTGCCAGCAGCCCCGAATATTATAGCAATCAGCCCCAGCATTTT.

This rearrangement joins TRBV4-3 to TRBJ2-7, with D perhaps TRBD2 (6 bases). The germline CDR1 and CDR2 sequences are LGHNA and YSLEER. The CDR3 contains 13 residues. V was clipped by 0 bases and J by 9 bases, with 12 bases between them. CDR3 in amino acids: CASSQDPSAVQYV. CDR3 nucleotide sequence: TGCGCCAGCAGCCAAGATCCTAGCGCGGTGCAGTACGTC.

The gene calls are TRBV30 and TRBJ2-1; no definite D call. CDR3 length equals 10 residues. The V and J ends lost 8 bases and 4 bases respectively, with 6 bases between them. Germline CDR1 reads GTSNPN; CDR2 reads SVGIG (reference sequence). CDR3 sequence: CAGFYNEQFF. CDR3 DNA: TGTGCCGGGTTTTACAATGAGCAGTTCTTC.

This rearrangement joins TRBV20-1 to TRBJ2-7; no clear D gene. From germline, CDR1 is DFQATT and CDR2 SNEGSKA (reference sequence). The CDR3 covers 10 residues. V lost 7 bases, J lost 5 bases, and 9 bases lay in between. CDR3 loop: CSVHVDEQYV. DNA of the CDR3: TGCAGTGTACATGTTGACGAGCAGTACGTC.

The chain employs TRBV2 and TRBJ1-1, with D unresolved. Germline lookup yields CDR1 SNHLY and CDR2 FYNNEI. This CDR3 has 13 residues. V dropped 10 bases and J dropped 3 bases, with 15 bases sitting between them. The CDR3 sequence is CATKYAVDTEAFF. CDR3 DNA sequence: TGTGCCACCAAATATGCAGTGGACACTGAAGCTTTCTTT.

In DNA form, the CDR3 reads TGTGCCAGCAGCTCTCAAAAGGGGGGGGCCTTATCCCCTTATGGCTACACCTTC. Translation gives CASSSQKGGALSPYGYTF. The rearrangement joins TRBV7-8 to TRBJ1-2, with D perhaps TRBD1 (6 bases). V dropped 4 bases and J dropped 5 bases, with 26 bases sitting between them. This CDR3 comprises 18 residues. Germline V CDR1 and CDR2: SGHVS, FQNEAQ.

The rearrangement links TRBV23-1 to TRBJ1-5; D is possibly TRBD1 (5 bases). TRBV23-1 is assigned to the ORF class and has an uncertain function. V dropped 6 bases and J dropped 6 bases, with 6 bases sitting between them. This CDR3 is 11 amino acids long. The CDR3 coding sequence is TGCGCCAGCAGCGGGGGTCAGCCCCAGCATTTT. Translating it yields CASSGGQPQHF.

The chain links TRBV7-9 to TRBJ1-4; 7 nucleotides line up with TRBD1. This CDR3 spans 16 amino acids. Germline values: CDR1 SEHNR, CDR2 FQNEAQ (reference sequence). The V gene end was trimmed by 2 bases and the J gene end by 0 bases; junction bases not matched to a gene: 3. The CDR3 reads CASSLRTGATNEKLFF. The CDR3 coding sequence is TGTGCCAGCAGCTTACGGACAGGCGCAACTAATGAAAAACTGTTTTTT.

This clone has a handful of counts. The J gene is TRBJ1-5, the V gene TRBV19; D gene unclear. Germline V gene data show CDR1 as LNHDA and CDR2 as SQIVND (reference sequence). Trimming removed 6 bases at V and 0 bases at J, with 9 bases between. This CDR3 spans 14 amino acids. The CDR3 DNA follows: TGTGCCAGTAGGGGCAGTTATAGCAATCAGCCCCAGCATTTT. Protein sequence: CASRGSYSNQPQHF.

This chain joins TRBV19 and TRBJ2-1; 9 bases are shared with TRBD2. CDR1 and CDR2 from the germline V gene are LNHDA and SQIVND (reference sequence). The CDR3 length is 16 residues. The V gene end was trimmed by 2 bases and the J gene end by 0 bases; junction bases not matched to a gene: 2. The chain's CDR3 is CASSIRRGGSYNEQFF. The CDR3, as DNA: TGTGCCAGTAGTATACGGCGGGGGGGCTCCTACAATGAGCAGTTCTTC.

The genes are TRBV25-1 and TRBJ2-3; TRBD2 agrees at 9 bases. Losses at the gene ends were 4 bases for V and 2 bases for J; bases not matched to a gene: 4. The CDR3 is 15 residues long. CDR1 and CDR2 (germline): MGHDK, SYGVNS. CDR3 residues: CASSVTSGPTDTQYF. CDR3 DNA sequence: TGTGCCAGCAGTGTGACTAGCGGCCCCACAGATACGCAGTATTTT.

The chain recombines TRBV2 with TRBJ1-2, with 7 bases identical to TRBD1. CDR1 is SNHLY, CDR2 FYNNEI, per germline. The J segment lost 6 bases and the V segment lost 5 bases, leaving 12 bases of the junction unmatched. This CDR3 has 15 amino acids. The CDR3: CASSRGLVTGNGYTF. CDR3 DNA sequence: TGTGCCAGCAGTAGAGGTCTAGTGACAGGGAATGGCTACACCTTC.

The rearrangement joins TRBV9 to TRBJ2-1, with TRBD2 matching over 7 bases. This CDR3 is 16 amino acids long. The V and J ends lost 4 bases and 7 bases, in that order; junction bases with no gene match: 14. Germline values: CDR1 SGDLS, CDR2 YYNGEE. The CDR3 DNA is TGTGCCAGCAGCCCCCATAGGGTAGCGGGCTGGAATGAGCAGTTCTTC. As protein: CASSPHRVAGWNEQFF.

This clone has only one observation. The V call is TRBV30, the J call TRBJ1-4, with D unresolved. V dropped 2 bases and J dropped 1 base, with 2 bases sitting between them. Germline CDR1 reads GTSNPN; CDR2 reads SVGIG (reference sequence). The CDR3 loop spans 12 amino acids. The CDR3, as DNA: TGTGCCTGGAGTCAAACTAATGAAAAACTGTTTTTT. Protein: CAWSQTNEKLFF.

The rearrangement joins TRBV14 to TRBJ2-4; D possibly matches TRBD1 or TRBD2 (5 bases each). V lost 1 base and J 0 bases, leaving 10 bases between the germline ends. Germline values: CDR1 SGHDN, CDR2 FVKESK. CDR3 length: 16 amino acids. CDR3 nucleotides: TGTGCCAGCAGCCAAGGGGGGAGTAAAGCCAAAAACATTCAGTACTTC. Its protein product is CASSQGGSKAKNIQYF.